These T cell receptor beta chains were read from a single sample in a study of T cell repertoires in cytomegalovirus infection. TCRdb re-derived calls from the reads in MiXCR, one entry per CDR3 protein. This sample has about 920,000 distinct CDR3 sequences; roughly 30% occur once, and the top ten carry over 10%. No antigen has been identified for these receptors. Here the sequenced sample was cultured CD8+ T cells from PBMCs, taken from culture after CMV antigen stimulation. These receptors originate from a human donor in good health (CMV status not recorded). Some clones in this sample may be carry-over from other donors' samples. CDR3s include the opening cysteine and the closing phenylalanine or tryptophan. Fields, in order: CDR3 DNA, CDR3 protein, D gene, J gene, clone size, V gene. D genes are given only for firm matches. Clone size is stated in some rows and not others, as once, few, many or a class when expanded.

TGTGCCAGCAGCCTTCCCGGGATCTCCTACGAGCAGTACTTC | CASSLPGISYEQYF | NA | TRBJ2-7 | NA | TRBV7-6
TGTGCCAGCAGCTCCAAGGGTCTCAATATGGGGACCCGAGGGGCCTATCGGTCTAACTATGGCTACACCTTC | CASSSKGLNMGTRGAYRSNYGYTF | NA | TRBJ1-2 | many | TRBV7-9
TGCGCCAGCAGCCCAGGGGGCTTCAATCAGCCCCAGCATTTT | CASSPGGFNQPQHF | TRBD1 | TRBJ1-5 | few | TRBV4-3
TGTGCCAGCAGCCAAGTGATCGGGACCGAGTCCTACAATGAGCAGTTCTTC | CASSQVIGTESYNEQFF | NA | TRBJ2-1 | NA | TRBV4-2
TGTGCCAGCAGCCCAAGCGGGGGGTTCCTCACAGATACGCAGTATTTT | CASSPSGGFLTDTQYF | TRBD2 | TRBJ2-3 | few | TRBV7-9
TGTGCCAGCAGCACCAGGACAGGGACCGGTTCCCCGCAGGGTGAGCAGTTCTTC | CASSTRTGTGSPQGEQFF | TRBD1 | TRBJ2-1 | many | TRBV11-3
TGTGCCAGCAGTTCTGGCGTTTTCAATGAGCAGTTCTTC | CASSSGVFNEQFF | NA | TRBJ2-1 | NA | TRBV27
TGCGCCAGCAGCCAAGTAGGACAGGCGAACACCGGGGAGCTGTTTTTT | CASSQVGQANTGELFF | TRBD1 | TRBJ2-2 | NA | TRBV4-1
TGTGCCAGCAGTTACTCGGAAGCGGGGGTCCCTGAGCAGTTCTTC | CASSYSEAGVPEQFF | TRBD2 | TRBJ2-1 | few | TRBV6-5
TGTGCCAGCAGACAGACCTCCTACGAGCAGTACTTC | CASRQTSYEQYF | NA | TRBJ2-7 | NA | TRBV6-1